The clone carrying this TCR beta chain occurred many times. Its cognate antigen is unknown. A universal primer site and UMIs were added as TCR cDNA was made by 5'RACE template switching. TCRdb analysed the 5' RACE reads with MiXCR anew, one entry per CDR3 protein. The sample records tens of thousands of distinct CDR3 sequences, over 4.5% being singletons. These data originate in a study of T cells after yellow fever vaccination. Study-level points and caveats: Clonotypes shared by both compartments, CD4 and CD8, made up a small share. It was the secondary response that reached its peak faster, day 5 versus 15, but it was weaker. Primary-vaccination clones mostly resurfaced post-booster (96% CD4, 85% to 90% CD8).

Germline loops: CDR1 SGHTA, CDR2 FQGNSA. The CDR3 has 14 amino acids. Trimming took off 1 base at V and 3 bases at J, with 10 bases between the two ends. The TCR originated in a man younger than 40 who received the YFV17D yellow fever vaccine. This chain joins TRBV7-2 and TRBJ2-7, with D possibly being TRBD1 (6 bases). The input for sequencing was CD8+ T cells sorted from PBMCs, taken 10 days after the yellow fever booster vaccination. The CDR3 region is CASSLGGTIYEQYF. CDR3 DNA sequence: TGTGCCAGCAGCTTAGGGGGGACAATCTACGAGCAGTACTTC.